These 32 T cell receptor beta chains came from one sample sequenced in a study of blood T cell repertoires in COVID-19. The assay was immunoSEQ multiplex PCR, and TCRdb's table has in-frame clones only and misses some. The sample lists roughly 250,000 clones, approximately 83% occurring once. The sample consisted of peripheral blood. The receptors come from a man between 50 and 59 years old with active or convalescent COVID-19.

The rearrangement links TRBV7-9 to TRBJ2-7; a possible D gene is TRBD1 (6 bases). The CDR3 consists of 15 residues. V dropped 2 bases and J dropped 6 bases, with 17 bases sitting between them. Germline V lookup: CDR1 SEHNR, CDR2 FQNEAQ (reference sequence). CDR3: CASSLFGTLPSEQYF. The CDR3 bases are TGTGCCAGCAGCTTATTCGGGACACTTCCCAGCGAGCAGTACTTC.

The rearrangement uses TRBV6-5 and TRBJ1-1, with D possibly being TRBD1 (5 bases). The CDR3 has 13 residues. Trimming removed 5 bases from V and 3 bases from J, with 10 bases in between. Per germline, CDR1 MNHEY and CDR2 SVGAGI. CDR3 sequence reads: CASSTRVDTEAFF. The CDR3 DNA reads TGTGCCAGCAGTACCAGGGTGGACACTGAAGCTTTCTTT.

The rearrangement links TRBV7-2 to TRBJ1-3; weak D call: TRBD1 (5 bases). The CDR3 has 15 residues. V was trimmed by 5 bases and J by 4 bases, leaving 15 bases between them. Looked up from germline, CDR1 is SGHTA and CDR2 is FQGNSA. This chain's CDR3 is CASSTGVLSGNTIYF. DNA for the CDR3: TGTGCCAGCAGCACAGGAGTCCTCTCCGGAAACACCATATATTTT.

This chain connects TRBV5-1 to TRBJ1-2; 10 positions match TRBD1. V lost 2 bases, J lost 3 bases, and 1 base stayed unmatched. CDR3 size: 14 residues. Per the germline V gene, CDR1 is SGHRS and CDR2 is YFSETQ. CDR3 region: CASSFGQGDYGYTF. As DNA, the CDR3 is TGCGCCAGCAGCTTCGGACAGGGGGACTATGGCTACACCTTC.

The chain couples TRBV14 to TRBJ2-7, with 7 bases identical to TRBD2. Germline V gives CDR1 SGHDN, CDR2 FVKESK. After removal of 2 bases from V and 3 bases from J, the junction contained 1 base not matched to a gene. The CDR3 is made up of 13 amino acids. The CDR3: CASSQWGGYEQYF. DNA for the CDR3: TGTGCCAGCAGCCAATGGGGGGGCTACGAGCAGTACTTC.

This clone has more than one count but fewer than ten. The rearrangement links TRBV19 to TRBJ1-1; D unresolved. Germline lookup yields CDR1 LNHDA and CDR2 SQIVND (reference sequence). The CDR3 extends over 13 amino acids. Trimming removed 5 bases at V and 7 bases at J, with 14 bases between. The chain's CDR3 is CASSPERTGEAFF. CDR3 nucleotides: TGTGCCAGTAGTCCGGAAAGAACGGGTGAAGCTTTCTTT.

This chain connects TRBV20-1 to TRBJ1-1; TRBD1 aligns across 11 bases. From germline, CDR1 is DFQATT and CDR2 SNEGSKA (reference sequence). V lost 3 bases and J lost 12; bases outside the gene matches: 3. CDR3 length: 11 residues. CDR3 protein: CSARGDRGSFF. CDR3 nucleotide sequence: TGCAGTGCTAGGGGGGACAGGGGGTCTTTCTTT.

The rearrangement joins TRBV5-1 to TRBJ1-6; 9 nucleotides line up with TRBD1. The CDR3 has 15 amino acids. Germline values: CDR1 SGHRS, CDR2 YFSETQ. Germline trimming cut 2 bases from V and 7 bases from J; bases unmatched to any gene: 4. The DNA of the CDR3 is TGCGCCAGCAGCTTTTCGGGACAGGGAAATTCACCCCTCCACTTT. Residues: CASSFSGQGNSPLHF.

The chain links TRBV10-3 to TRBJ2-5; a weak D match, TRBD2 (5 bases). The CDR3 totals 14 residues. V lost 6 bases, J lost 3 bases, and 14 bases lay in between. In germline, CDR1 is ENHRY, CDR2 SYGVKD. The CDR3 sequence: CAISAGKGEETQYF. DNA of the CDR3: TGTGCCATCAGCGCCGGGAAAGGAGAAGAGACCCAGTACTTC.

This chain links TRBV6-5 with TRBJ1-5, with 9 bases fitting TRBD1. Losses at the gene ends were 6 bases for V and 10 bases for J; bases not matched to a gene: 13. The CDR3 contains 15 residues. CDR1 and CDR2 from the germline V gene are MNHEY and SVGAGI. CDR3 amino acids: CASSPGQGSIDPQHF. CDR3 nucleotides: TGTGCCAGCAGCCCGGGACAGGGCTCTATCGACCCCCAGCATTTT.

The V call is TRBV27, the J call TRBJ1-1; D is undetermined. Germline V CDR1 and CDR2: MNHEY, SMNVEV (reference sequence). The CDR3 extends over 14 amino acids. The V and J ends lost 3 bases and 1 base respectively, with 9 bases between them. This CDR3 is CASSFSITNTEAFF. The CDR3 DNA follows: TGTGCCAGCAGTTTTTCTATCACGAACACTGAAGCTTTCTTT.

The CDR3 DNA follows: TGCGCCAGCAGCCAAGATTCTGTAGTGGTGGGCGTCGCTTTCTTT. Amino acids: CASSQDSVVVGVAFF. The chain combines TRBV4-1 with TRBJ1-1; D is uncertain. CDR1 is MGHRA, CDR2 YSYEKL, per germline. This CDR3 comprises 15 residues. V was clipped by 0 bases and J by 11 bases, with 19 bases between them.

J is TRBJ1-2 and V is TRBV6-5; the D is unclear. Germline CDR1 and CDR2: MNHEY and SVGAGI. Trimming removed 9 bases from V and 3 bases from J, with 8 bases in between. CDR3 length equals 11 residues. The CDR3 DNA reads TGTGCCAGTGGCGGGGACTATGGCTACACCTTC. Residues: CASGGDYGYTF.

CDR3 in DNA: TGTGCCAGCAGCCAAGTCACAGGCTACGAGCAGTACTTC. Translated: CASSQVTGYEQYF. The chain recombines TRBV14 with TRBJ2-7, with TRBD1 as a possible D gene (5 bases). CDR1 is SGHDN, CDR2 FVKESK, per germline. Trimming removed 1 base at V and 3 bases at J, with 7 bases between. This CDR3 region has 13 residues.

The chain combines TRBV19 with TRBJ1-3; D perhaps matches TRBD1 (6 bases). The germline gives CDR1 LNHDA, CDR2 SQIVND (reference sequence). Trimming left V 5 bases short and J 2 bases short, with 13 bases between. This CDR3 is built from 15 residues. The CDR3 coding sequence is TGTGCCAGTAGTTTCTTACAGGGCACTGGAAACACCATATATTTT. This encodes CASSFLQGTGNTIYF. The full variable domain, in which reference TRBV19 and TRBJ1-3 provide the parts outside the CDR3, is DGGITQSPKYLFRKEGQNVTLSCEQNLNHDAMYWYRQDPGQGLRLIYYSQIVNDFQKGDIAEGYSVSREKKESFPLTVTSAQKNPTAFYLCASSFLQGTGNTIYFGEGSWLTVV.

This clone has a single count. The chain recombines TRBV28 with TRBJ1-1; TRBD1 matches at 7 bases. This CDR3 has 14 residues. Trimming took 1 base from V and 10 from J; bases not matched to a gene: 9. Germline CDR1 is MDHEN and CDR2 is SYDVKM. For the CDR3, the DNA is TGTGCCAGCAGTTTATCTTACAGGGGAACGGCAGCTTTCTTT. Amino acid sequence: CASSLSYRGTAAFF. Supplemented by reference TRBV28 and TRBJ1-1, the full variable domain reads DVKVTQSSRYLVKRTGEKVFLECVQDMDHENMFWYRQDPGLGLRLIYFSYDVKMKEKGDIPEGYSVSREKKERFSLILESASTNQTSMYLCASSLSYRGTAAFFGQGTRLTVV.

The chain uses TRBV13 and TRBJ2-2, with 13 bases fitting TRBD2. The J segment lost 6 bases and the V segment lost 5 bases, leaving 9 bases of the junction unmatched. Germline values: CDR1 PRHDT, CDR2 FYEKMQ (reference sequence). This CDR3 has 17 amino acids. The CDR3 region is CASSLGTSGAWAGELFF. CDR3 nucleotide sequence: TGTGCCAGCAGCCTCGGGACTAGCGGGGCCTGGGCCGGGGAGCTGTTTTTT.

CDR3 in DNA: TGTGCCAGCAGTCGGACAGGGGGAGACACCGGGGAGCTGTTTTTT. This sequence encodes CASSRTGGDTGELFF. V usage is TRBV6-2 or TRBV6-3 and J usage is TRBJ2-2; 10 positions agree with TRBD1. Germline V CDR1 and CDR2: MNHEY, SVGEGT. J lost 3 bases, V lost 5 bases, and 3 bases had no gene match. There are 15 residues in the CDR3.

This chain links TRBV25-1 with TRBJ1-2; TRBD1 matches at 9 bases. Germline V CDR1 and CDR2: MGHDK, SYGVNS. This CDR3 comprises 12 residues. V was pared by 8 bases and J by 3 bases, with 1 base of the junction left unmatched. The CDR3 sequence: CASRTGDYGYTF. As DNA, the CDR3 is TGTGCCAGCCGGACAGGGGACTATGGCTACACCTTC.

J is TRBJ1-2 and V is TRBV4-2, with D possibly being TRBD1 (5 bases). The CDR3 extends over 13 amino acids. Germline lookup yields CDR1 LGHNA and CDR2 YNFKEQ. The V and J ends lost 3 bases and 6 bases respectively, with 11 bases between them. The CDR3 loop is CASSHQPRDGYTF. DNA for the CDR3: TGTGCCAGCAGCCACCAGCCCAGGGATGGCTACACCTTC.

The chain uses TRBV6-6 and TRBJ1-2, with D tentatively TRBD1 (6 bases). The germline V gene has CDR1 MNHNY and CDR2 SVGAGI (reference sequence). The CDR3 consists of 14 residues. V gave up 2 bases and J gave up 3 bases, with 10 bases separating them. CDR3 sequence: CASSYQGMDYGYTF. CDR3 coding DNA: TGTGCCAGCAGTTACCAGGGGATGGACTATGGCTACACCTTC.

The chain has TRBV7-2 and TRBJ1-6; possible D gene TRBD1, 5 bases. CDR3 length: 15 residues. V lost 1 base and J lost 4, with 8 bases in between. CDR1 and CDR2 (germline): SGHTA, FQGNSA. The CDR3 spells CASSLGRGYNSPLHF. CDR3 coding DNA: TGTGCCAGCAGCTTAGGAAGGGGATATAATTCACCCCTCCACTTT.

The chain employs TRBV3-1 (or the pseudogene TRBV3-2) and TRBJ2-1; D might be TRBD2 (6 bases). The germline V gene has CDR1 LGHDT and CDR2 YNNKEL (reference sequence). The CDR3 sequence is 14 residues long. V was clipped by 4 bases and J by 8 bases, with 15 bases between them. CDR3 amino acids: CASSRREMWDEQFF. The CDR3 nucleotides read TGTGCCAGCAGCCGGAGGGAGATGTGGGATGAGCAGTTCTTC.

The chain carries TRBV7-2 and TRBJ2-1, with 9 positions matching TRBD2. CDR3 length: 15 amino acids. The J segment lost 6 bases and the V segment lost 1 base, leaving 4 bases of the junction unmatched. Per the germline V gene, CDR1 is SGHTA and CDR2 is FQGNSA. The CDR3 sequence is CASSLEASGVNEQFF. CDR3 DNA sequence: TGTGCCAGCAGCTTAGAGGCTAGCGGGGTCAATGAGCAGTTCTTC. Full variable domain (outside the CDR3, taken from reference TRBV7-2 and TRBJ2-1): GAGVSQSPSNKVTEKGKDVELRCDPISGHTALYWYRQSLGQGLEFLIYFQGNSAPDKSGLPSDRFSAERTGGSVSTLTIQRTQQEDSAVYLCASSLEASGVNEQFFGPGTRLTVL.

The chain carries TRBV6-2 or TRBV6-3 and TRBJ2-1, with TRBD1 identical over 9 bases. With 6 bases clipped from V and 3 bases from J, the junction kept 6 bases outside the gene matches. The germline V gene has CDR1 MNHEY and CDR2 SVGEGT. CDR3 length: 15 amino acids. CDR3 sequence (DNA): TGTGCCAGCAGCCCCCGGGACAGGGTCTACAATGAGCAGTTCTTC. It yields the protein CASSPRDRVYNEQFF.

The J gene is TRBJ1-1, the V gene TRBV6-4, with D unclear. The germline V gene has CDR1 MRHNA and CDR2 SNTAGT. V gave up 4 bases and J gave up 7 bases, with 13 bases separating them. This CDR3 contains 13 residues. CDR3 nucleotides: TGTGCCAGCAGTGTTGACTCCGGCAGTGAAGCTTTCTTT. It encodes CASSVDSGSEAFF.

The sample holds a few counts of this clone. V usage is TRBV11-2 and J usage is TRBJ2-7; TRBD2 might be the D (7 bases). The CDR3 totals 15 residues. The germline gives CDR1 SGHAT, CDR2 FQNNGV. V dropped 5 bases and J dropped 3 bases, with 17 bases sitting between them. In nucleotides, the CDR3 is TGTGCCAGCAGCCCTCCGGGGGGCTACAACTACGAGCAGTACTTC. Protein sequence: CASSPPGGYNYEQYF. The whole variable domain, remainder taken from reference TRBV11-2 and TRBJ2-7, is EAGVAQSPRYKIIEKRQSVAFWCNPISGHATLYWYQQILGQGPKLLIQFQNNGVVDDSQLPKDRFSAERLKGVDSTLKIQPAKLEDSAVYLCASSPPGGYNYEQYFGPGTRLTVT.

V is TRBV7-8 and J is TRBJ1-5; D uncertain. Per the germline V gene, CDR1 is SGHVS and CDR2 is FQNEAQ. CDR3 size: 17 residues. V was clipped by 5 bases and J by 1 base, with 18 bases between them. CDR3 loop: CASSNVGGIGSNQPQHF. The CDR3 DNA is TGTGCCAGCAGCAACGTGGGAGGGATAGGGAGCAATCAGCCCCAGCATTTT.

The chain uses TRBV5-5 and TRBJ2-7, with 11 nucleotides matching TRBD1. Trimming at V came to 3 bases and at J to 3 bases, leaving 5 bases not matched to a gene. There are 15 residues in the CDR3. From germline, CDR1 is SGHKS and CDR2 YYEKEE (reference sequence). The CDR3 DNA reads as TGTGCCAGCAGCTCACGGACAGGGGGCCTCTACGAGCAGTACTTC. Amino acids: CASSSRTGGLYEQYF.

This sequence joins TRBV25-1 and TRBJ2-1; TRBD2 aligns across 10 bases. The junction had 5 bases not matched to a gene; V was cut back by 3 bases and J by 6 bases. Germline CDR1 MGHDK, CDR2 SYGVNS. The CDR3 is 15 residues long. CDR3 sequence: CASSEISGGINEQFF. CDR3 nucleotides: TGTGCCAGCAGTGAGATTAGCGGGGGGATCAATGAGCAGTTCTTC.

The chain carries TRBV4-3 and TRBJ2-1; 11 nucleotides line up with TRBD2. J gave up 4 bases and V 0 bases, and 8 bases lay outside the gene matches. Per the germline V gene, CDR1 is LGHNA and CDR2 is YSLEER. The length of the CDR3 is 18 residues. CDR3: CASSQDRISGGGYNEQFF. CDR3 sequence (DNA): TGCGCCAGCAGCCAAGATAGGATTAGCGGGGGGGGATACAATGAGCAGTTCTTC.

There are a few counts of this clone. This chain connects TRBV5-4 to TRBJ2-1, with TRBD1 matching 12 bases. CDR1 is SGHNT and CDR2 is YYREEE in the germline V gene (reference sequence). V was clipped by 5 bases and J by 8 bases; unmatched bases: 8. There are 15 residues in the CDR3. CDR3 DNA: TGTGCCAGCAGGTTCGGGACAGGGGGCGCGGATGAGCAGTTCTTC. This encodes CASRFGTGGADEQFF. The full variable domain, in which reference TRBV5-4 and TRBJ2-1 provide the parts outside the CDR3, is ETGVTQSPTHLIKTRGQQVTLRCSSQSGHNTVSWYQQALGQGPQFIFQYYREEENGRGNFPPRFSGLQFPNYSSELNVNALELDDSALYLCASRFGTGGADEQFFGPGTRLTVL.